The subject of this entry is one T cell receptor beta chain. The sample originates from a study of T cells expressing NK-cell markers. With the 5' RACE reads reprocessed, TCRdb shows one record per CDR3 protein and no DNA. This sample's clone table lists about 540,000 distinct CDR3 sequences. This CDR3 contains 14 residues. The germline CDR1 and CDR2 sequences are SEHNR and FQNEAQ (reference sequence). The sequenced sample was blood T cells: a sorted CD56 or NKG2C T cell subset, CD4+ or CD8+ T cells, or bulk PBMC T cells (not recorded which). The TCR sequence derives from a man younger than 30 in good health. V usage is TRBV7-9 and J usage is TRBJ1-1. CDR3 loop: CASSFQQGGTEAFF.